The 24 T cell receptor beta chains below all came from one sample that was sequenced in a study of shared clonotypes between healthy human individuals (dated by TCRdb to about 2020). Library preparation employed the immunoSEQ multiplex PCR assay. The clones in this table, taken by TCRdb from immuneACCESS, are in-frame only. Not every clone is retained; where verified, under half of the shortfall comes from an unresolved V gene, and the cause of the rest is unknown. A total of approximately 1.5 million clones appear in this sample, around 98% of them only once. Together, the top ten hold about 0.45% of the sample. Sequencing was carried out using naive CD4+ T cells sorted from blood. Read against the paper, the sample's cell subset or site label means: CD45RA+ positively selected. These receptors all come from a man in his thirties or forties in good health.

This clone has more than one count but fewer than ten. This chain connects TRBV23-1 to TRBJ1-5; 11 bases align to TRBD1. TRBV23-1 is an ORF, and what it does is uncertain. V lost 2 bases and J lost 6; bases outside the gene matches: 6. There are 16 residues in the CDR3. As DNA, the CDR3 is TGCGCCAGCAGTCAAGATTCCGGGACAGGGGGTCAGCCCCAGCATTTT. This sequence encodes CASSQDSGTGGQPQHF.

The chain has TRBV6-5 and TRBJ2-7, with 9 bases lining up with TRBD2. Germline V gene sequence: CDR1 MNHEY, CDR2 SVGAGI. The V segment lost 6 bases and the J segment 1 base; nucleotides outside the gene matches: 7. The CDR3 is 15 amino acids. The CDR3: CASRESSGRSYEQYF. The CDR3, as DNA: TGTGCCAGCAGAGAATCAAGCGGGAGGTCCTACGAGCAGTACTTC.

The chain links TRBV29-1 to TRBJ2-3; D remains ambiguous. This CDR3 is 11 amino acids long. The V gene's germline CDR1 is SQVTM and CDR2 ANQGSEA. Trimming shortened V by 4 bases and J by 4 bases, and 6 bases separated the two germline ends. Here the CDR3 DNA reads TGCAGCGTTGGGATCGCAGATACGCAGTATTTT. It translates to CSVGIADTQYF.

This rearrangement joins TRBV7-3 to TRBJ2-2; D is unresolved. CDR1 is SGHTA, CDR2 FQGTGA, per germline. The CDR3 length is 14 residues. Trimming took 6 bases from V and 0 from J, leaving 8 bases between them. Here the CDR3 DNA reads TGTGCCAGCAGGGGGAAATCGAACACCGGGGAGCTGTTTTTT. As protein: CASRGKSNTGELFF.

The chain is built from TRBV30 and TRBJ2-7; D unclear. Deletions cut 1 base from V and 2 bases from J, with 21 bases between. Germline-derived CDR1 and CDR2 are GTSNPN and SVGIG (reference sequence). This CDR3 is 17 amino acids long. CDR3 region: CAWSAKRRWAMTYEQYF. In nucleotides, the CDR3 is TGTGCCTGGAGTGCAAAACGAAGGTGGGCTATGACCTACGAGCAGTACTTC.

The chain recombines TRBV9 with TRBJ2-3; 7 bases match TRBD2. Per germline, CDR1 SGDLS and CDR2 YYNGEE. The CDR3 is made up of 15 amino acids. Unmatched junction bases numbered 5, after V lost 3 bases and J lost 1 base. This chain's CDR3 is CASSEMAGGTDTQYF. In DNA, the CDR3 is TGTGCCAGCAGCGAGATGGCGGGGGGCACAGATACGCAGTATTTT.

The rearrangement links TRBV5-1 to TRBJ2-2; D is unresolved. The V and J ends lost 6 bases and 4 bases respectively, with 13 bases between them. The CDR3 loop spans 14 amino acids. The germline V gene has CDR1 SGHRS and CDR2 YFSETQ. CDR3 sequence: CASKPSAVTGELFF. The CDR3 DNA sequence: TGCGCCAGCAAGCCGAGCGCGGTCACCGGGGAGCTGTTTTTT.

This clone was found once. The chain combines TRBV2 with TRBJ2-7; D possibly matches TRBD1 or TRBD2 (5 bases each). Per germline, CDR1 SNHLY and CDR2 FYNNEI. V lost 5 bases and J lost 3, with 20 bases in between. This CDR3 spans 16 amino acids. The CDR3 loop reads CASSPGRDHSHYEQYF. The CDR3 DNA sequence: TGTGCCAGCAGTCCAGGCCGGGACCACTCCCACTACGAGCAGTACTTC. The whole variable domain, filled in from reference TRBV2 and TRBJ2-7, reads EPEVTQTPSHQVTQMGQEVILRCVPISNHLYFYWYRQILGQKVEFLVSFYNNEISEKSEIFDDQFSVERPDGSNFTLKIRSTKLEDSAMYFCASSPGRDHSHYEQYFGPGTRLTVT.

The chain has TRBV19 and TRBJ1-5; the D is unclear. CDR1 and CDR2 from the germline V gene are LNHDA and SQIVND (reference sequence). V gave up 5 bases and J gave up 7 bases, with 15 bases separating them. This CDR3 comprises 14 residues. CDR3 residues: CASSAGFGSQPQHF. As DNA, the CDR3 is TGTGCCAGTAGTGCCGGGTTCGGATCGCAGCCCCAGCATTTT.

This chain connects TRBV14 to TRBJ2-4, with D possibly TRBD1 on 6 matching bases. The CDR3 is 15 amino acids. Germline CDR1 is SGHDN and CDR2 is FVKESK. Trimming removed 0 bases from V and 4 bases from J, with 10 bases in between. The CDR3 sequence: CASSQEWGRKNIQYF. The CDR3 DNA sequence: TGTGCCAGCAGCCAAGAATGGGGGCGGAAAAACATTCAGTACTTC.

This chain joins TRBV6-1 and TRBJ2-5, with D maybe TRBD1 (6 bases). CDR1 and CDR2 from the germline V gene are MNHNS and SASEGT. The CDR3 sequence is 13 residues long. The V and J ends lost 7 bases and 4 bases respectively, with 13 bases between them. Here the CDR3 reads CASIRDRLETQYF. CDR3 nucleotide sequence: TGTGCCAGCATCCGAGACAGGCTAGAGACCCAGTACTTC.

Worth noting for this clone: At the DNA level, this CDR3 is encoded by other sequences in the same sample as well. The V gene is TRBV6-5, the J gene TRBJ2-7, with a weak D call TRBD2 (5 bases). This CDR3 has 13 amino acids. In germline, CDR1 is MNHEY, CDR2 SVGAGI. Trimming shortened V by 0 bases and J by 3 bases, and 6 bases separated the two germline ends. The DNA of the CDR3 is TGTGCCAGCAGTTACTCGGGGAGCTACGAGCAGTACTTC. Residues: CASSYSGSYEQYF.

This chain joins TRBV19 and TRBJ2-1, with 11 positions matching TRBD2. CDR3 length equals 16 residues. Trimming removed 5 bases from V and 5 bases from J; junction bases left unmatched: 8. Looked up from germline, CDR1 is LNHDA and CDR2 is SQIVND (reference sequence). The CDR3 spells CASSAFTSGSDNEQFF. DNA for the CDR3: TGTGCCAGTAGTGCCTTCACTAGCGGGAGCGACAATGAGCAGTTCTTC.

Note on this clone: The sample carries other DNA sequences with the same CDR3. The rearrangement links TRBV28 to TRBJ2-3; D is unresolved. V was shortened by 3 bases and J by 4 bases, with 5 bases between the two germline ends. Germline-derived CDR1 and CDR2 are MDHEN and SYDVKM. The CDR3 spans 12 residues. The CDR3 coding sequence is TGTGCCAGCAGTTTGTTGGCAGATACGCAGTATTTT. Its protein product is CASSLLADTQYF.

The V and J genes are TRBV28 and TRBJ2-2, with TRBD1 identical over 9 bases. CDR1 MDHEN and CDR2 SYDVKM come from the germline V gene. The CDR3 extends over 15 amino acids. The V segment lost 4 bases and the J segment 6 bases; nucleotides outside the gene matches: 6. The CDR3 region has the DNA TGTGCCAGCAGTTCTCCGGGACAGGGTTCCGGGGAGCTGTTTTTT. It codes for CASSSPGQGSGELFF.

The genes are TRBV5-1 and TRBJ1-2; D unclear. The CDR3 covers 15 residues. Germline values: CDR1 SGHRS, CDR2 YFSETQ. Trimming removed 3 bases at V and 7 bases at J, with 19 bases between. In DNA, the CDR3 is TGCGCCAGCAGCTCCAACCCAGTGGGGAGTGGTGGCTACACCTTC. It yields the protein CASSSNPVGSGGYTF.

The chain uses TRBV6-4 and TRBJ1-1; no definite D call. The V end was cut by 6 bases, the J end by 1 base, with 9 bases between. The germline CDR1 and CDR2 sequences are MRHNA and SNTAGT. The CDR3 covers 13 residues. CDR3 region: CASSLEKNTEAFF. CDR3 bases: TGTGCCAGCAGCCTAGAAAAGAACACTGAAGCTTTCTTT.

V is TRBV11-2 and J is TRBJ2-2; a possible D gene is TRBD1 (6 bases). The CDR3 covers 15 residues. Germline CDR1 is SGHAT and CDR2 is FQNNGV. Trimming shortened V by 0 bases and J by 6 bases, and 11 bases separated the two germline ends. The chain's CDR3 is CASSLEQGRAGELFF. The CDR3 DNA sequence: TGTGCCAGCAGCTTAGAACAGGGAAGGGCCGGGGAGCTGTTTTTT.

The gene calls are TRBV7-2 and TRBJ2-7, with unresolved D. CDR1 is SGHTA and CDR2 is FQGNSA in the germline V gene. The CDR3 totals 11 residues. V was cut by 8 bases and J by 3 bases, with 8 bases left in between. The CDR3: CASGRVYEQYF. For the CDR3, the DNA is TGTGCCAGCGGTAGGGTCTACGAGCAGTACTTC.

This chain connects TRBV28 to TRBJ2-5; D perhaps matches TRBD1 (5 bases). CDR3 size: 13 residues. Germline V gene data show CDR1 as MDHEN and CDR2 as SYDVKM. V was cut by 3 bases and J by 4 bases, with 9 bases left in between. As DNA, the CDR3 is TGTGCCAGCAGTTTCCCAGGGCTAGAGACCCAGTACTTC. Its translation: CASSFPGLETQYF.

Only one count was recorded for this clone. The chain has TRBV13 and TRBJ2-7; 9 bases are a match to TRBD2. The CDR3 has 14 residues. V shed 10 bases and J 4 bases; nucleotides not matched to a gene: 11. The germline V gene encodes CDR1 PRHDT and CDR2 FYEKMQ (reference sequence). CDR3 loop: CATTVIAGAYEQYF. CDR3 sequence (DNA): TGTGCCACCACCGTGATAGCGGGAGCGTACGAGCAGTACTTC.

This CDR3 is CASSDGQGYEAFF. CDR3 in DNA: TGTGCCAGCAGTGATGGGCAGGGTTATGAAGCTTTCTTT. The chain combines TRBV2 with TRBJ1-1, with D tentatively TRBD1 (5 bases). CDR1 SNHLY and CDR2 FYNNEI come from the germline V gene. Trimming stripped 3 bases from V and 7 bases from J, with 12 bases between. The CDR3 loop spans 13 amino acids.

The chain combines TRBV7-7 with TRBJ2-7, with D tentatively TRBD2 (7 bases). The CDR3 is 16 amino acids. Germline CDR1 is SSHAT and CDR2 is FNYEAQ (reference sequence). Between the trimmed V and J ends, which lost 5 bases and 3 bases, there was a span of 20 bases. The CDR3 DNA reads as TGTGCCAGCAGCCCCAGGCCGGGGGGCCCCAGCTACGAGCAGTACTTC. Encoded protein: CASSPRPGGPSYEQYF. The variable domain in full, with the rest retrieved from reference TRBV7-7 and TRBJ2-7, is GAGVSQSPRYKVTKRGQDVTLRCDPISSHATLYWYQQALGQGPEFLTYFNYEAQPDKSGLPSDRFSAERPEGSISTLTIQRTEQRDSAMYRCASSPRPGGPSYEQYFGPGTRLTVT.

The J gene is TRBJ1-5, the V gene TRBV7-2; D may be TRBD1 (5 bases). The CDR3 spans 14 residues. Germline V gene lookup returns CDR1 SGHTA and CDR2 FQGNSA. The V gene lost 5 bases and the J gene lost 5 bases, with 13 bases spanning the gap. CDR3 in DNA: TGTGCCAGCAGCCCCTCAGACAGTTATCAGCCCCAGCATTTT. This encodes CASSPSDSYQPQHF.